This T cell receptor beta chain was obtained from a study of breast tumors, draining lymph nodes, adjacent tissues (dated by TCRdb to 2016 to 2018). Looking at the study overall: In breast cancer patients, the study compared the TCR beta repertoires of tumor, adjacent nontumor tissue and axillary lymph nodes. In human breast cancer, the study set out to assess how tumor, surrounding tissue and draining lymph node repertoires relate to one another and whether T cells might be exchanged between them. General findings and caveats noted by the study authors: Tumors showed preferential V and J gene usage, and their T-cell repertoire diversity fell below that of lymph nodes yet above that of nontumor tissue. In luminal-like breast cancer, tumor and nontumor tissue repertoires resembled each other significantly more than in basal-like breast cancer. A scenario in which most tumor T cells derive from the lymph node and then expand within tumor tissue was judged to be consistent with the data. The conclusion that tumor T cells originate in lymph nodes was presented as consistent with a hypothesis rather than as directly demonstrated.

Sequencing took place on an Illumina HiSeq 2000. TCR beta chain libraries were generated through multiplex PCR amplification. High-throughput sequencing was used to analyze the amplified TCR beta chain products. TCRdb reanalyzed the raw reads on its own, using fastp at Q25 for trimming and MiXCR for clone calling, and kept in-frame beta chains. Entries are consolidated by CDR3 protein sequence, retaining the most common genes and DNA. The sample table shows some 47,000 distinct CDR3 sequences, and 35% to 50% are seen once. About 10% of the sample belongs to the ten largest clones. With regard to this clonotype: Its specific antigen is unknown. Base qualities are missing; no much larger clone stands one base away.

Trimming costs V 4 bases and J 5 bases, and their ends lie 16 bases apart. There are 15 amino acids in the CDR3, from cysteine to phenylalanine inclusive. This entry keeps only the CDR3 DNA: 45 bases, framed from base 1. The germline V gene gives CDR1 as SGHDT and CDR2 as YYEEEE. The TCR comes from a female donor with breast cancer. Some clones in this sample may be carry-over from other donors' samples. The rearranged segments are TRBV5-6 and TRBJ2-1, with the D gene not clear enough to name. Input material: breast tumor tissue. For the CDR3, the sequence is CASSLGQAADNEQFF. The sequence in DNA is TGTGCCAGCAGCCTTGGTCAGGCGGCGGACAATGAGCAGTTCTTC. Full variable domain (CDR3 extended with the reference TRBV5-6 and TRBJ2-1 proteins): DAGVTQSPTHLIKTRGQQVTLRCSPKSGHDTVSWYQQALGQGPQFIFQYYEEEERQRGNFPDRFSGHQFPNYSSELNVNALLLGDSALYLCASSLGQAADNEQFFGPGTRLTVL.